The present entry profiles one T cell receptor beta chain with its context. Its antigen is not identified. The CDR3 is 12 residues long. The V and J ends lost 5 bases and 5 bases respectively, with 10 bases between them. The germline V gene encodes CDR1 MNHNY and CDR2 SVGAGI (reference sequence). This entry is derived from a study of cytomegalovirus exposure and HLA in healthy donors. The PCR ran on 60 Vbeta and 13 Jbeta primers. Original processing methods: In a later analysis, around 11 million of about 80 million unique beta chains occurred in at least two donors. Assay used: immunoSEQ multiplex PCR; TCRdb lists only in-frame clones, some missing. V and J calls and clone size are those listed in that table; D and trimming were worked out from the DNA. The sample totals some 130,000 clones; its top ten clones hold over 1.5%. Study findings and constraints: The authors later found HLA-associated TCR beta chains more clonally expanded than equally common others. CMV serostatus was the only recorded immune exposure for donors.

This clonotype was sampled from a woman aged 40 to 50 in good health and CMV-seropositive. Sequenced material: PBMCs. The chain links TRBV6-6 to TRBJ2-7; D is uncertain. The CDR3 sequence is CASSDTPDEQYF. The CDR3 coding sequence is TGTGCCAGCAGTGACACCCCGGACGAGCAGTACTTC.